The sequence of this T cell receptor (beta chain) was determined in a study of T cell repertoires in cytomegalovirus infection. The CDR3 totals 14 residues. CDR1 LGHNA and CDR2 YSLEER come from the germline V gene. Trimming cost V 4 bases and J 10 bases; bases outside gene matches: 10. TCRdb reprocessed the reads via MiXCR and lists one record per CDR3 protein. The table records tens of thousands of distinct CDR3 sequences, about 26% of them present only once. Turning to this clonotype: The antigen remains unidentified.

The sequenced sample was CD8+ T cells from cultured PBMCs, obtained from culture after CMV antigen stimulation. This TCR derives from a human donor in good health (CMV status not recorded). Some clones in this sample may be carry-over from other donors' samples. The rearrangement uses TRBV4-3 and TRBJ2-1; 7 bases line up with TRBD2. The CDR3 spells CASSPTSERGEQFF. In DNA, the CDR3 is TGCGCCAGCAGCCCTACCAGCGAGCGGGGAGAGCAGTTCTTC.